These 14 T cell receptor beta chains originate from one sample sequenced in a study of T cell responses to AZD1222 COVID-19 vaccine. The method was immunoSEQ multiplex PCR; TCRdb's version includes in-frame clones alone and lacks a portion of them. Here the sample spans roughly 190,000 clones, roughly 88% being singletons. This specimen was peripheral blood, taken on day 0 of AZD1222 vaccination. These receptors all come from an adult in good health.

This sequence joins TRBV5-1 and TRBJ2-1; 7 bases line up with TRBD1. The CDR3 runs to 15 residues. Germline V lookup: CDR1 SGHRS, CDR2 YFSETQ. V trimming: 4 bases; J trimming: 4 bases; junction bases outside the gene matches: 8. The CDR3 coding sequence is TGCGCCAGCAGCGGCCGGGACAGCACTTACAATGAGCAGTTCTTC. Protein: CASSGRDSTYNEQFF.

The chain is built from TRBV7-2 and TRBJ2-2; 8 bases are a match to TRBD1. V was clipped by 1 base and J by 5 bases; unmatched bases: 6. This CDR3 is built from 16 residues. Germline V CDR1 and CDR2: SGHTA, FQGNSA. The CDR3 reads CASSLVGQGITGELFF. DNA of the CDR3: TGTGCCAGCAGCTTAGTAGGACAGGGAATAACCGGGGAGCTGTTTTTT.

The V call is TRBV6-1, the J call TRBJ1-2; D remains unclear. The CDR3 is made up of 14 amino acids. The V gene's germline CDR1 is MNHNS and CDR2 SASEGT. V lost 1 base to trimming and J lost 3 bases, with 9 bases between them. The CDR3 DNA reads TGTGCCAGCAGTGAAGGCGAGGAGTACTATGGCTACACCTTC. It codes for CASSEGEEYYGYTF.

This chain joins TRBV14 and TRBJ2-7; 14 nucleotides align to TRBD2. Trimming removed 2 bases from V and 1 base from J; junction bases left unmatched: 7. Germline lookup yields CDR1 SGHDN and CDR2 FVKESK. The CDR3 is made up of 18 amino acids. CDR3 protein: CASSQRTSGGTLSYEQYF. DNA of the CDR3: TGTGCCAGCAGCCAACGGACTAGCGGGGGGACCTTATCCTACGAGCAGTACTTC. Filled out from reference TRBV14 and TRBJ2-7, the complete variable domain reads EAGVTQFPSHSVIEKGQTVTLRCDPISGHDNLYWYRRVMGKEIKFLLHFVKESKQDESGMPNNRFLAERTGGTYSTLKVQPAELEDSGVYFCASSQRTSGGTLSYEQYFGPGTRLTVT.

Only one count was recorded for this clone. The CDR3 DNA sequence: TGTGCCAGCAGCTTGAGGGGGGCAGAAGCTTTCTTT. This sequence encodes CASSLRGAEAFF. V usage is TRBV11-1 and J usage is TRBJ1-1; D is possibly TRBD1 (6 bases). This CDR3 region has 12 residues. Germline values: CDR1 SGHAT, CDR2 FQDESV (reference sequence). The V and J ends lost 3 bases and 8 bases respectively, with 10 bases between them.

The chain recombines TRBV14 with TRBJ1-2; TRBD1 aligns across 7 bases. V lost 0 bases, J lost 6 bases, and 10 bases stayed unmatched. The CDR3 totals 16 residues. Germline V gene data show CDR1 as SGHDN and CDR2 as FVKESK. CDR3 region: CASSQDMDRRVHGYTF. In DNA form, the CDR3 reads TGTGCCAGCAGCCAAGACATGGACAGGAGAGTGCATGGCTACACCTTC.

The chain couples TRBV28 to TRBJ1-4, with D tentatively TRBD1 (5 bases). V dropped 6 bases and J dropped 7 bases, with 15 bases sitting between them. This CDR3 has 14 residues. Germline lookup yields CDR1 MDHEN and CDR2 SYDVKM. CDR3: CASSRSRASEKLFF. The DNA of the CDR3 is TGTGCCAGCAGCCGCTCCAGGGCTAGTGAAAAACTGTTTTTT. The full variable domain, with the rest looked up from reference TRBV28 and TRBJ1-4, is DVKVTQSSRYLVKRTGEKVFLECVQDMDHENMFWYRQDPGLGLRLIYFSYDVKMKEKGDIPEGYSVSREKKERFSLILESASTNQTSMYLCASSRSRASEKLFFGSGTQLSVL.

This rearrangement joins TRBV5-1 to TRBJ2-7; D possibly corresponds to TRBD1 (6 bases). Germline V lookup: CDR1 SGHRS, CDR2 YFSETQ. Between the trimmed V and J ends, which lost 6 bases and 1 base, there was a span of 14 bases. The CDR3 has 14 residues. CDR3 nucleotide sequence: TGCGCCAGCAAACTTGGGACATTTTCCTACGAGCAGTACTTC. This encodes CASKLGTFSYEQYF.

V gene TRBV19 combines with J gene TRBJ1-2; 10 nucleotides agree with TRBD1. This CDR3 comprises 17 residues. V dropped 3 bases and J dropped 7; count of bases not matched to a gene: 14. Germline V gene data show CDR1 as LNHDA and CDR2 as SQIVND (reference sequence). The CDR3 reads CASSILRSRQGASGYTF. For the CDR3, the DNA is TGTGCCAGTAGTATTTTAAGGTCCAGACAGGGGGCCTCTGGCTACACCTTC.

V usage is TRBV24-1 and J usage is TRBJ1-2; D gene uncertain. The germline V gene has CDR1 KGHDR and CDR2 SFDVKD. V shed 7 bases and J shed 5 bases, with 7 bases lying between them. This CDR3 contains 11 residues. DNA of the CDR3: TGTGCCACCAGGGACGGATATGGCTACACCTTC. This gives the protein CATRDGYGYTF.

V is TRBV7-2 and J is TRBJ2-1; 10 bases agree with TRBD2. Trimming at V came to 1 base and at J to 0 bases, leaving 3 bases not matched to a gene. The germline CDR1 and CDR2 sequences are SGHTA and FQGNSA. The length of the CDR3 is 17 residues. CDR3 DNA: TGTGCCAGCAGCTTAGAGGCTAGCGGGAGCTCCTACAATGAGCAGTTCTTC. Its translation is CASSLEASGSSYNEQFF.

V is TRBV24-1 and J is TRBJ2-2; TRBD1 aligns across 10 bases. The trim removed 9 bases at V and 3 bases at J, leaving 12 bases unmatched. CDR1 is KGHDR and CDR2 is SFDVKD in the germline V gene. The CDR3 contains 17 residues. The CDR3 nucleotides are TGTGCCACCGGGGGACAGGGGTCGTCGTCCGACACCGGGGAGCTGTTTTTT. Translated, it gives CATGGQGSSSDTGELFF.

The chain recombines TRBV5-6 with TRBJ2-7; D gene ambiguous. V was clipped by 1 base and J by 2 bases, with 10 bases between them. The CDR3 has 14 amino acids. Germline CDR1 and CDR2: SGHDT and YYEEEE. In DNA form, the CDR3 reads TGTGCCAGCAGCTTGTCCCCAGCCACCTACGAGCAGTACTTC. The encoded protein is CASSLSPATYEQYF.

The CDR3 protein is CSAGGHLSGTDTQYF. The CDR3 DNA follows: TGCAGTGCTGGTGGTCACCTGAGCGGCACAGATACGCAGTATTTT. This sequence joins TRBV20-1 and TRBJ2-3; D gene unclear. The germline V gene encodes CDR1 DFQATT and CDR2 SNEGSKA (reference sequence). CDR3 length: 15 amino acids. Trimming took 5 bases from V and 1 from J, leaving 16 bases between them.